One sample yielded the 10 T cell receptor beta chains listed below, sequenced in a study of T cells in women clearing cervical HPV infection. The method was immunoSEQ multiplex PCR; TCRdb's version includes in-frame clones alone and lacks a portion of them. Across about 22,000 clones, the top ten clones capture approximately 5% of the sample. The sequencing input was blood buffy coat. The receptors come from a woman aged 18 to 75 with a cervical HPV16 infection that either progressed to CIN3+ or cleared (not recorded which).

CDR3 protein: CASSLEPGSSYEQYF. The DNA read from the CDR3 is TGTGCCAGCAGCTTAGAGCCGGGGAGCTCCTACGAG. The V and J genes are TRBV11-2 and TRBJ2-7; tentative D call: TRBD2 (5 bases). The sequenced fragment ends 3 residues before the CDR3 boundary, so the rest is inferred from the germline J gene. V shed 0 bases and J shed 0 bases, with 9 bases lying between them. This CDR3 region has 15 residues. Germline loops: CDR1 SGHAT, CDR2 FQNNGV.

Points on this clone: Coverage ceases 3 residues before the CDR3 finishes, and the germline J gene fills in the end. The chain joins TRBV5-6 to TRBJ2-5, with 9 bases fitting TRBD1. Trimming at V came to 4 bases and at J to 1 base, leaving 5 bases not matched to a gene. Germline V lookup: CDR1 SGHDT, CDR2 YYEEEE. This CDR3 has 15 amino acids. The DNA read from the CDR3 is TGTGCCAGCAGCACAACAGGGGGCTCCCAAGAGACC. It translates to CASSTTGGSQET. The full CDR3 protein reads CASSTTGGSQETQYF.

Partial CDR3 DNA: TGTGCCAGTAGTGAACAGCGGAATGAG. Its translation: CASSEQRNE. The CDR3 in its entirety is CASSEQRNEQFF. The chain has TRBV19 and TRBJ2-1; the D gene is possibly TRBD2 (5 bases). The read terminates 3 residues ahead of where the CDR3 ends, so the germline J gene completes it. The V gene lost 5 bases and the J gene lost 7 bases, with 9 bases spanning the gap. The length of the CDR3 is 12 residues. The germline CDR1 and CDR2 sequences are LNHDA and SQIVND (reference sequence).

As concerns this clone: The read terminates 3 residues ahead of where the CDR3 ends, so the germline J gene completes it. This rearrangement joins TRBV7-3 to TRBJ1-5; 9 bases agree with TRBD1. The trim removed 2 bases at V and 4 bases at J, leaving 3 bases unmatched. CDR1 is SGHTA, CDR2 FQGTGA, per germline. The CDR3 contains 15 residues. CDR3 DNA (partial): TGTGCCAGCAGCTTATCGGGACAGGGAAATCAGCCC. It translates to CASSLSGQGNQP. The full CDR3 protein is CASSLSGQGNQPQHF. The whole variable domain, filled in from reference TRBV7-3 and TRBJ1-5, reads GAGVSQTPSNKVTEKGKYVELRCDPISGHTALYWYRQSLGQGPEFLIYFQGTGAADDSGLPNDRFFAVRPEGSVSTLKIQRTERGDSAVYLCASSLSGQGNQPQHFGDGTRLSIL.

As regards this clone: Germline and junction disagree at one end, which may indicate a read error. Read coverage stops 3 residues before the CDR3 terminus; the germline J gene supplies the remainder. At the DNA level, this CDR3 is encoded by other sequences in the same sample as well. V and J are TRBV2 and TRBJ1-3; tentative D call: TRBD1 (5 bases). The CDR3 is 13 amino acids. Germline V gene data show CDR1 as SNHLY and CDR2 as FYNNEI. CDR3 amino acids: CASSERRMDTIYF. CDR3 bases read: TGTGCCAGCAGTGAGCGGAGGATGGACACA.

Details on this clone: Read coverage stops 3 residues before the CDR3 terminus; the germline J gene supplies the remainder. The chain couples TRBV6-2 or TRBV6-3 to TRBJ2-1, with 14 nucleotides matching TRBD2. This CDR3 spans 17 amino acids. The J segment lost 7 bases and the V segment lost 6 bases, leaving 11 bases of the junction unmatched. CDR1 and CDR2 from the germline V gene are MNHEY and SVGEGT. The CDR3 region is CASSHGGTSGSVNEQFF. The CDR3 DNA, read in part, is TGTGCCAGCAGCCACGGGGGGACTAGCGGGAGCGTAAATGAG.

For this clone: Read coverage stops 3 residues before the CDR3 terminus; the germline J gene supplies the remainder. This chain uses TRBV7-8 with TRBJ1-1; D perhaps matches TRBD1 (5 bases). CDR1 is SGHVS and CDR2 is FQNEAQ in the germline V gene. V was cut by 4 bases and J by 5 bases, with 14 bases left in between. CDR3 length: 14 residues. CDR3 sequence reads: CASSSWGVRTEAFF. Partial CDR3 DNA: TGTGCCAGCAGCTCTTGGGGGGTCAGAACTGAA.

Note on this clone: An end of the junction does not agree with germline; a read error may underlie this. The CDR3 is cut off 3 residues early in the read; its end comes from the germline J gene. The sample has other DNA sequences that encode this CDR3 too. The chain joins TRBV2 to TRBJ1-3; D is perhaps TRBD1 (6 bases). The CDR3 sequence is 18 residues long. Germline V gives CDR1 SNHLY, CDR2 FYNNEI. CDR3 region: CASSTPAGGAGSGNTIYF. The covered CDR3 bases are TGTGCCAGCAGTACTCCTGCGGGGGGCGCGGGCTCTGGAAACACG. Full variable domain (rest looked up from reference TRBV2 and TRBJ1-3): EPEVTQTPSHQVTQMGQEVILRCVPISNHLYFYWYRQILGQKVEFLVSFYNNEISEKSEIFDDQFSVERPDGSNFTLKIRSTKLEDSAMYFCASSTPAGGAGSGNTIYFGEGSWLTVV.

For this clone: The read terminates 3 residues ahead of where the CDR3 ends, so the germline J gene completes it. V usage is TRBV2 and J usage is TRBJ2-1; TRBD1 aligns across 8 bases. The V gene's germline CDR1 is SNHLY and CDR2 FYNNEI. The V segment lost 9 bases and the J segment 5 bases; nucleotides outside the gene matches: 12. The CDR3 is 15 amino acids. The CDR3 sequence: CASSMTGDFDNEQFF. The covered CDR3 bases are TGTGCCAGTTCGATGACAGGGGATTTTGACAATGAG.

On this clone itself: From the germline J gene comes the end of the CDR3, since the read stops 3 residues before it. The rearrangement uses TRBV2 and TRBJ2-7; 7 bases agree with TRBD2. The CDR3 has 16 amino acids. V lost 7 bases and J lost 1; bases outside the gene matches: 13. Germline loops: CDR1 SNHLY, CDR2 FYNNEI. The CDR3 bases that were read are TGTGCCAGCATTCGGGACTCCTTGGGGGGGTCCTACGAG. Protein product: CASIRDSLGGSYE. The entire CDR3 protein is CASIRDSLGGSYEQYF.